A selection of T cell receptor beta chains follows, all from one sample in a study of blood T cell repertoires in COVID-19. TCRdb's copy holds only in-frame clones and misses some; the assay was immunoSEQ multiplex PCR. The sample includes a few hundred thousand clones, 88% of them seen just once. The sequenced material came from peripheral blood. The source is a human donor in a cohort sampled during active COVID-19. CDR3s include the opening cysteine and the closing phenylalanine or tryptophan. The order of the fields is CDR3 protein, CDR3 DNA, clone size, V gene, J gene, D gene. D genes are given only for firm matches. Clone size is stated in some rows and not others, as once, few, many or a class when expanded.

CDR3: CSVEGGVDEQYF
DNA: TGCAGCGTTGAGGGGGGAGTGGACGAGCAGTACTTC
size: .
V: TRBV29-1
J: TRBJ2-7
D: .

CDR3: CASSPRGQGGNQPQHF
DNA: TGTGCCAGTAGTCCCCGGGGTCAAGGCGGCAATCAGCCCCAGCATTTT
size: .
V: TRBV19
J: TRBJ1-5
D: .

CDR3: CATSDSAGPWETQYF
DNA: TGTGCCACCAGTGACTCGGCAGGGCCCTGGGAGACCCAGTACTTC
size: .
V: TRBV24-1
J: TRBJ2-5
D: .

CDR3: CSVDRQGRSSYEQYF
DNA: TGCAGCGTTGACCGTCAGGGAAGAAGCTCCTACGAGCAGTACTTC
size: .
V: TRBV29-1
J: TRBJ2-7
D: .

CDR3: CAIGRDRGSQPQHF
DNA: TGTGCCATCGGGCGAGACAGGGGAAGTCAGCCCCAGCATTTT
size: .
V: TRBV10-3
J: TRBJ1-5
D: TRBD1

CDR3: CASSLDRGTDTQYF
DNA: TGTGCCAGCAGCTTGGACAGGGGCACAGATACGCAGTATTTT
size: .
V: TRBV5-4
J: TRBJ2-3
D: .

CDR3: CASSAISKLSGANVLTF
DNA: TGTGCCAGTAGCGCAATATCAAAACTCTCTGGGGCCAACGTCCTGACTTTC
size: .
V: TRBV19
J: TRBJ2-6
D: .

CDR3: CASSRGNGYTF
DNA: TGTGCCAGCAGCCGAGGGAATGGCTACACCTTC
size: .
V: TRBV9
J: TRBJ1-2
D: .

CDR3: CASSLSGRDTGELFF
DNA: TGTGCCAGCAGCTTGTCCGGGAGGGACACCGGGGAGCTGTTTTTT
size: once
V: TRBV5-5
J: TRBJ2-2
D: TRBD2

CDR3: CASSYYWGGTYEQYF
DNA: TGTGCCAGCAGTTACTACTGGGGGGGAACCTACGAGCAGTACTTC
size: .
V: TRBV6-2/TRBV6-3
J: TRBJ2-7
D: TRBD2

CDR3: CASSQAGYEQYF
DNA: TGTGCCAGCAGCCAAGCGGGGTACGAGCAGTACTTC
size: .
V: TRBV3-1/TRBV3-2
J: TRBJ2-7
D: .

CDR3: CASSFDAGIYYEQYF
DNA: TGTGCCAGCAGCTTCGATGCAGGGATATACTACGAGCAGTACTTC
size: .
V: TRBV5-4
J: TRBJ2-7
D: .

CDR3: CSVVVQGKNTEAFF
DNA: TGCAGCGTTGTTGTACAGGGGAAGAACACTGAAGCTTTCTTT
size: .
V: TRBV29-1
J: TRBJ1-1
D: TRBD1

CDR3: CASSGPTTPLAYEQYF
DNA: TGTGCCAGCAGTGGGCCAACCACCCCCCTTGCCTACGAGCAGTACTTC
size: .
V: TRBV6-2/TRBV6-3
J: TRBJ2-7
D: .

CDR3: CASSLRVAGGTGDTQYF
DNA: TGTGCCAGCAGCTTACGAGTAGCGGGAGGTACGGGAGATACGCAGTATTTT
size: .
V: TRBV7-3
J: TRBJ2-3
D: TRBD2

CDR3: CASSFGGRETLHF
DNA: TGTGCCAGCAGTTTCGGGGGGCGCGAGACCCTCCACTTT
size: .
V: TRBV12-3/TRBV12-4
J: TRBJ1-6
D: .

CDR3: CASSGGAGDRTDTQYF
DNA: TGTGCCAGCAGCGGGGGAGCGGGAGATAGGACAGATACGCAGTATTTT
size: .
V: TRBV11-2
J: TRBJ2-3
D: TRBD2

CDR3: CASSQRLGQGAGNTIYF
DNA: TGTGCCAGCAGCCAACGCCTGGGACAGGGGGCTGGAAACACCATATATTTT
size: .
V: TRBV11-2
J: TRBJ1-3
D: TRBD1

CDR3: CASSTTGNTEAFF
DNA: TGTGCCAGCAGCACAACAGGGAACACTGAAGCTTTCTTT
size: once
V: TRBV7-2
J: TRBJ1-1
D: .

CDR3: CASTRQRATEAFF
DNA: TGTGCCAGCACCAGACAGCGTGCCACTGAAGCTTTCTTT
size: .
V: TRBV7-9
J: TRBJ1-1
D: .

CDR3: CASSLTTGEYQGYTF
DNA: TGTGCCAGCAGCTTAACGACAGGGGAGTATCAAGGCTACACCTTC
size: .
V: TRBV7-9
J: TRBJ1-2
D: TRBD1

CDR3: CAWSIAGEAFF
DNA: TGTGCCTGGAGTATAGCGGGTGAAGCTTTCTTT
size: .
V: TRBV30
J: TRBJ1-1
D: .

CDR3: CASSTPTGHSEQYF
DNA: TGTGCCAGCAGCACCCCGACAGGACACAGCGAGCAGTACTTC
size: .
V: TRBV7-9
J: TRBJ2-7
D: .

CDR3: CAWSHDRLRGGTQYF
DNA: TGTGCCTGGAGCCACGACAGACTCCGGGGGGGGACCCAGTACTTC
size: .
V: TRBV30
J: TRBJ2-5
D: TRBD2

CDR3: CASSSRDRGTYEQYF
DNA: TGTGCCAGCAGCTCTCGGGACAGGGGCACCTACGAGCAGTACTTC
size: .
V: TRBV11-1
J: TRBJ2-7
D: TRBD1

CDR3: CASSQVTGQTEYF
DNA: TGCGCCAGCAGCCAAGTAACCGGACAGACTGAGTACTTC
size: .
V: TRBV4-3
J: TRBJ2-4
D: .

CDR3: CASSPGLAGNYEQYF
DNA: TGTGCCAGCAGCCCCGGACTAGCGGGAAATTACGAGCAGTACTTC
size: .
V: TRBV5-4
J: TRBJ2-7
D: TRBD2

CDR3: CASSPQREKFETQYF
DNA: TGTGCCAGCAGCCCCCAGCGGGAGAAGTTCGAGACCCAGTACTTC
size: .
V: TRBV3-1/TRBV3-2
J: TRBJ2-5
D: TRBD2

CDR3: CASSFRGTEAFF
DNA: TGCGCCAGCAGCTTCAGGGGCACTGAAGCTTTCTTT
size: .
V: TRBV5-1
J: TRBJ1-1
D: .

CDR3: CASRFVGGRKDEQYF
DNA: TGTGCCAGCAGATTCGTCGGGGGGCGAAAGGACGAGCAGTACTTC
size: once
V: TRBV2
J: TRBJ2-7
D: .

CDR3: CASSYRTGNSPLHF
DNA: TGTGCCAGCAGCTACCGTACAGGGAATTCACCCCTCCACTTT
size: .
V: TRBV5-4
J: TRBJ1-6
D: .

CDR3: CASSVQGSGYGYTF
DNA: TGTGCCAGCAGCGTACAGGGATCCGGCTATGGCTACACCTTC
size: many
V: TRBV9
J: TRBJ1-2
D: .

CDR3: CASLGQGAYEQYF
DNA: TGTGCCAGCCTGGGGCAGGGGGCGTACGAGCAGTACTTC
size: once
V: TRBV2
J: TRBJ2-7
D: TRBD1

CDR3: CAWSRQVNYGYTF
DNA: TGTGCCTGGAGTAGACAGGTTAACTATGGCTACACCTTC
size: once
V: TRBV30
J: TRBJ1-2
D: .

CDR3: CASSPLQGGQETQYF
DNA: TGTGCCAGCAGCCCGCTACAGGGGGGTCAAGAGACCCAGTACTTC
size: .
V: TRBV5-4
J: TRBJ2-5
D: TRBD1

CDR3: CASSWDRANTEAFF
DNA: TGTGCCAGCAGCTGGGACAGGGCGAACACTGAAGCTTTCTTT
size: .
V: TRBV5-6
J: TRBJ1-1
D: TRBD1